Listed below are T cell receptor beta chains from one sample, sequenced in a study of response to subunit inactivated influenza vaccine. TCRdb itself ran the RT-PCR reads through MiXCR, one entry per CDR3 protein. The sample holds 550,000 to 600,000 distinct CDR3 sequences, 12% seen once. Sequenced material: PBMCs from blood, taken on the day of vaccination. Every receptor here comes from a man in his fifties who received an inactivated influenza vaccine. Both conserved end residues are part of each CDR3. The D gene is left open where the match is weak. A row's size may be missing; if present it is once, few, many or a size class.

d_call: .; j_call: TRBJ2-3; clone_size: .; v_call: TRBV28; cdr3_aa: CASSLGAGPGDTQYF; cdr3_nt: TGTGCCAGCAGTTTAGGGGCGGGGCCCGGGGATACGCAGTATTTT
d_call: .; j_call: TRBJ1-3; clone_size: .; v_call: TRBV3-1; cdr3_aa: CASSQERGGTNSGNTIYF; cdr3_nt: TGTGCCAGCAGCCAGGAAAGAGGCGGAACAAACTCTGGAAACACCATATATTTT
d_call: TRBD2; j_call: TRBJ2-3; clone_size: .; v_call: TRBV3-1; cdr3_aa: CACSSGLLLAGVTDTQYF; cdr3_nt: TGTGCCTGCAGTTCCGGACTTTTACTAGCGGGGGTCACAGATACGCAGTATTTT
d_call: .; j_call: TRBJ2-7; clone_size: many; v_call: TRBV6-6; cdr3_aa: CASSYALSEQYF; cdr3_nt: TGTGCCAGCAGTTACGCTCTGAGCGAGCAGTACTTC
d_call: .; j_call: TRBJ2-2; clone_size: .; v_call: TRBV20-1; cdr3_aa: CSGRRQDTGELFF; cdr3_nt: TGCAGTGGAAGGCGGCAGGACACCGGGGAGCTGTTTTTT
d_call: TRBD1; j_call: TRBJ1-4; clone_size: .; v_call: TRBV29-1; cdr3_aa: CSVELPGQRNEKLFF; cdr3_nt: TGCAGCGTTGAATTACCGGGACAGAGGAATGAAAAACTGTTTTTT
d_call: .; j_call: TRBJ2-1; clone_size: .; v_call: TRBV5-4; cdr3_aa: CASSLGLRFTVNEQFF; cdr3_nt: TGTGCCAGCAGCTTGGGCCTGAGGTTCACAGTCAATGAGCAGTTCTTC
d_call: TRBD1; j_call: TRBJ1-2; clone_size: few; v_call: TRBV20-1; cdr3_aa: CSARDDRGYGYTF; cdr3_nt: TGCAGTGCTAGAGATGACAGGGGGTATGGCTACACCTTC
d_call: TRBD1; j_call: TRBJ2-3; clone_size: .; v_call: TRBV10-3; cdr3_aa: CAISGQGSSTDTQYF; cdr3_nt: TGTGCCATCAGCGGACAGGGGTCCTCCACAGATACGCAGTATTTT
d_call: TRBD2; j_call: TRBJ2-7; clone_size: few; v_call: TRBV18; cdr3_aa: CASSPKGLAVYEQYF; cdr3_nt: TGTGCCAGCTCACCAAAAGGGCTAGCGGTGTACGAGCAGTACTTC
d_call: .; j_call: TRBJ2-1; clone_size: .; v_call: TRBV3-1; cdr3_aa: CASSHLPGLEQFF; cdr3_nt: TGTGCCAGCAGCCACTTACCGGGACTGGAGCAGTTCTTC
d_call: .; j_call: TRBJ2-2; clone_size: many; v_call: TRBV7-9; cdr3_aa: CASSLDLNTGELFF; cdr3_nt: TGTGCCAGCAGTCTAGACCTGAACACCGGGGAGCTGTTTTTT
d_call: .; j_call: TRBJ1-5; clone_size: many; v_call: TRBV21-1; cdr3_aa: CATVGQRPLKSNQPQHF; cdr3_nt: TGTGCCACAGTTGGACAGAGGCCTTTGAAGAGCAATCAGCCCCAGCATTTT
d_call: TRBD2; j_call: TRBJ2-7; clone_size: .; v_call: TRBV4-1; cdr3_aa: CASSQDSRTSGSYEQYF; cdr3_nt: TGCGCCAGCAGCCAAGATAGTAGAACTAGCGGGTCTTACGAGCAGTACTTC
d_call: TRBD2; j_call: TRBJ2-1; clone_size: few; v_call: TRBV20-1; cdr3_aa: CSARDVSGSRTYNEQFF; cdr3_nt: TGCAGTGCTAGAGATGTTAGCGGGAGTCGCACCTACAATGAGCAGTTCTTC
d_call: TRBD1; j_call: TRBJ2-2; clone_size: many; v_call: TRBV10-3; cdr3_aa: CAISEKQGAAGELFF; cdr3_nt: TGTGCCATCAGTGAAAAACAGGGGGCGGCCGGGGAGCTGTTTTTT
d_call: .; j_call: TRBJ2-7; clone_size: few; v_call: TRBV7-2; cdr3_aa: CASSLGAGNLAYEQYF; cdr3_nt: TGTGCCAGCAGCTTAGGGGCAGGAAACCTCGCCTACGAGCAGTACTTC
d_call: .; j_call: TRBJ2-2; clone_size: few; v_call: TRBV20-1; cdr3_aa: CSARDWMRVGTGELFF; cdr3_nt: TGCAGTGCTAGAGATTGGATGCGGGTGGGCACCGGGGAGCTGTTTTTT
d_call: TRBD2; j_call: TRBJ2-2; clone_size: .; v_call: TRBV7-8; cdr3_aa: CASSLVRLADGELFF; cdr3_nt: TGTGCCAGCAGCTTAGTTCGGCTAGCGGACGGGGAGCTGTTTTTT
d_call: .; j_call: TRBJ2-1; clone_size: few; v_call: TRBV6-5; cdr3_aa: CASSYLTEGNNEQFF; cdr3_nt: TGTGCCAGCAGTTACCTGACAGAGGGAAACAATGAGCAGTTCTTC
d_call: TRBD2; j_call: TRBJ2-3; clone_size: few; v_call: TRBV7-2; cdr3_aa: CASSFAGTSYSTDTQYF; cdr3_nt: TGTGCCAGCAGCTTCGCCGGGACTAGCTATAGCACAGATACGCAGTATTTT
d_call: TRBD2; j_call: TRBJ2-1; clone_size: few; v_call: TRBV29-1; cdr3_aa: CSVPSPTSGSSYNEQFF; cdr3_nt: TGCAGCGTTCCCTCCCCCACTAGCGGCAGCTCCTACAATGAGCAGTTCTTC
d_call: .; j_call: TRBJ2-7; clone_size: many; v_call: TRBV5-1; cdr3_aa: CASSLRGASYEQYF; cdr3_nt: TGCGCCAGCAGCTTACGGGGGGCTAGCTACGAGCAGTACTTC
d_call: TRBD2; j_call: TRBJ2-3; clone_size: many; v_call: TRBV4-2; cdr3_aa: CASSLGRGMKGQYF; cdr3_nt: TGTGCCAGCAGCCTGGGGCGGGGGATGAAGGGGCAGTATTTT
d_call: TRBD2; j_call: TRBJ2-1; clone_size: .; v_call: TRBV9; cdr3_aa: CASSVGASGGFNEQFF; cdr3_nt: TGTGCCAGCAGCGTAGGGGCTAGCGGGGGTTTTAATGAGCAGTTCTTC
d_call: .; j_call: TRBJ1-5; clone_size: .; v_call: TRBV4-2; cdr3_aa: CASSQETGAQPQHF; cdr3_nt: TGTGCCAGCAGCCAAGAGACGGGGGCTCAGCCCCAGCATTTT
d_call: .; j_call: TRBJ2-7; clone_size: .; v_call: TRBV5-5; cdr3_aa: CASSPYRDSYYEQYF; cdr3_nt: TGTGCCAGCAGCCCGTACCGGGACTCTTACTACGAGCAGTACTTC
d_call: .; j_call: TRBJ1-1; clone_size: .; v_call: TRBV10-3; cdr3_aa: CAIRNYTEAFF; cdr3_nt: TGTGCCATCAGAAATTATACTGAAGCTTTCTTT
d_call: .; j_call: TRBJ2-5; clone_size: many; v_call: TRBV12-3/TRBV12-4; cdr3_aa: CASSRGSQETQYF; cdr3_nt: TGTGCCAGCAGCCGAGGGTCCCAAGAGACCCAGTACTTC
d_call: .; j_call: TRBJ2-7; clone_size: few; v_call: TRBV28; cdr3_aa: CASRPQGPAYEQYF; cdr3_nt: TGTGCCAGCAGACCCCAGGGTCCGGCCTACGAGCAGTACTTC
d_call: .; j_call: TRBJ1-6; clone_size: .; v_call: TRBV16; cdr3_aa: CASSQSTNSPLHF; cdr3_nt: TGTGCCAGCAGCCAATCTACGAATTCACCCCTCCACTTT
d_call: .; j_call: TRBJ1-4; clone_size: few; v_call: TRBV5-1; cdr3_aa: CASRPDITFPEKLFF; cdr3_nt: TGCGCCAGCAGACCGGACATCACCTTTCCTGAAAAACTGTTTTTT
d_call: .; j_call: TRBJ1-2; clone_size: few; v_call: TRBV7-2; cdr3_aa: CASSLVGGANYGYTF; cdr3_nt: TGTGCCAGCAGCTTAGTCGGAGGGGCCAACTATGGCTACACCTTC
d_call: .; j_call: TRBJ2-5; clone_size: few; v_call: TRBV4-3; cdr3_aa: CASSIVGASQETQYF; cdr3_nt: TGCGCCAGCAGTATCGTAGGGGCCTCCCAAGAGACCCAGTACTTC
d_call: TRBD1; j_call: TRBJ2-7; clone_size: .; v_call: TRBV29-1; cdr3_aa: CSVQHRDRVYEQYF; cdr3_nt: TGCAGCGTGCAACACCGGGACAGGGTCTACGAGCAGTACTTC
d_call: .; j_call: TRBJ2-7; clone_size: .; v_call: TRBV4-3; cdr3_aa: CASSQGRFYEQYF; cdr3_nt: TGCGCCAGCAGCCAAGGACGGTTTTACGAGCAGTACTTC
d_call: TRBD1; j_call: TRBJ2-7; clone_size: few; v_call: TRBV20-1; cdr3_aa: CSARTGSLLEQYF; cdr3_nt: TGCAGTGCCCGGACAGGATCCCTCCTCGAGCAGTACTTC
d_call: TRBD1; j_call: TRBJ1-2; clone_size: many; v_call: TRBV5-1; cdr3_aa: CASRGQSNYGYTF; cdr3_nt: TGCGCCAGCAGGGGACAGTCAAACTATGGCTACACCTTC
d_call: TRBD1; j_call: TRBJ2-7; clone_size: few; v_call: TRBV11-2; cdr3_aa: CASSSSRDRSSEQYF; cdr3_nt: TGTGCCAGCAGCTCAAGCCGGGACAGATCGTCCGAGCAGTACTTC
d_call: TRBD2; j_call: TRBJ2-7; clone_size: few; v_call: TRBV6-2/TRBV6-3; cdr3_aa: CASSYNHGTSGTTYEQYF; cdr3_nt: TGTGCCAGCAGTTATAATCACGGGACTAGCGGAACTACCTACGAGCAGTACTTC
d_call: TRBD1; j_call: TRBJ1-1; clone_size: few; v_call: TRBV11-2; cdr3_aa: CASSPGTGGLNTEAFF; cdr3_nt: TGTGCCAGCAGCCCCGGGACAGGGGGCTTGAACACTGAAGCTTTCTTT